This TCR beta chain was profiled in a study of T cell clones after liver transplantation. Profiled with immunoSEQ multiplex PCR; TCRdb holds only in-frame clones, not every one. This table has roughly 65,000 clones, about 92% appearing once. The TCR was taken from a human patient who received a liver transplant. Certain T cells may be donor cells from the graft. The sequenced sample was CD4+ T cells from blood, obtained approximately 27 months after liver transplant.

The CDR3 bases are TGTGCCAGCAGTGAAGCCACCGGGACATCAACGTCCGGGGCCAACGTCCTGACTTTC. The encoded protein is CASSEATGTSTSGANVLTF. The V call is TRBV6-1, the J call TRBJ2-6, with D maybe TRBD1 (6 bases). The CDR3 length is 19 residues. Germline CDR1 and CDR2: MNHNS and SASEGT. The ends were cut back, 0 bases at V and 4 bases at J, with 19 bases in the middle.